The 31 T cell receptor beta chains listed next were all sequenced from one sample in a study of blood T cell repertoires in COVID-19. The protocol was immunoSEQ multiplex PCR, while the TCRdb copy is restricted to in-frame clones and leaves out a portion. Here the sample spans tens of thousands of clones, 85% being singletons. Sequencing was performed on peripheral blood. The origin of the receptors is an elderly man with acute or convalescent COVID-19.

V and J are TRBV7-2 and TRBJ2-7; tentatively, D is TRBD2 (7 bases). The CDR3 sequence is 12 residues long. In germline, CDR1 is SGHTA, CDR2 FQGNSA. The ends were cut back, 8 bases at V and 5 bases at J, with 13 bases in the middle. In DNA form, the CDR3 reads TGTGCCAGCCGCCGGGGGGCCAACGAGCAGTACTTC. It encodes CASRRGANEQYF.

The CDR3 DNA sequence: TGTGCCATCAGTGAGCGGCAGGGGGGAAAGGGAGATTCACCCCTCCACTTT. This encodes CAISERQGGKGDSPLHF. The chain is built from TRBV10-3 and TRBJ1-6, with 7 nucleotides matching TRBD1. Trimming cost V 2 bases and J 8 bases; bases outside gene matches: 12. There are 17 residues in the CDR3. Per germline, CDR1 ENHRY and CDR2 SYGVKD.

The chain uses TRBV30 and TRBJ2-6, with unresolved D. Germline CDR1 is GTSNPN and CDR2 is SVGIG (reference sequence). Trimming removed 2 bases from V and 0 bases from J, with 11 bases in between. CDR3 length: 16 amino acids. CDR3 protein: CAWSKDLASGANVLTF. CDR3 DNA sequence: TGTGCCTGGAGTAAAGATTTAGCCTCTGGGGCCAACGTCCTGACTTTC.

The rearrangement uses TRBV29-1 and TRBJ2-3, with 7 bases identical to TRBD2. CDR1 and CDR2 from the germline V gene are SQVTM and ANQGSEA. CDR3 size: 14 residues. Trimming removed 7 bases from V and 0 bases from J; junction bases left unmatched: 7. DNA of the CDR3: TGCAGCGCCCGGGCGGGGGTAAGCACAGATACGCAGTATTTT. It encodes CSARAGVSTDTQYF.

The CDR3 nucleotides are TGTGCCAGCAGGGCAGGGGGAGCCGGGGAGCTGTTTTTT. This sequence encodes CASRAGGAGELFF. This chain joins TRBV6-6 and TRBJ2-2; 7 nucleotides agree with TRBD1. The V gene end was trimmed by 6 bases and the J gene end by 6 bases; junction bases not matched to a gene: 4. Per the germline V gene, CDR1 is MNHNY and CDR2 is SVGAGI (reference sequence). The CDR3 sequence is 13 residues long.

The chain's CDR3 is CASRRTGGDYEQYF. CDR3 DNA: TGTGCCAGTAGGAGGACAGGGGGTGACTACGAGCAGTACTTC. The J gene is TRBJ2-7, the V gene TRBV19; TRBD1 matches at 10 bases. CDR3 length: 14 amino acids. Trimming at V came to 6 bases and at J to 3 bases, leaving 5 bases not matched to a gene. Looked up from germline, CDR1 is LNHDA and CDR2 is SQIVND (reference sequence).

The gene calls are TRBV3-1 (or the pseudogene TRBV3-2) and TRBJ2-3; 12 bases agree with TRBD1. The CDR3 contains 16 residues. In germline, CDR1 is LGHDT, CDR2 YNNKEL (reference sequence). V gave up 4 bases and J gave up 7 bases; unmatched junction bases: 9. CDR3 bases: TGTGCCAGCAGCCCGCGGGACAGGGGGCCCTCGAATACGCAGTATTTT. Its translation: CASSPRDRGPSNTQYF.

This sequence joins TRBV14 and TRBJ2-5; TRBD1 is a possible D gene (6 bases). Germline loops: CDR1 SGHDN, CDR2 FVKESK. Trimming removed 3 bases at V and 4 bases at J, with 15 bases between. The CDR3 is 15 residues long. The CDR3 DNA sequence: TGTGCCAGCAGCCAGCCCAGGGGTCGGCTAGAGACCCAGTACTTC. As protein: CASSQPRGRLETQYF.

This rearrangement joins TRBV15 to TRBJ2-5; 10 bases are shared with TRBD1. The trim removed 3 bases at V and 4 bases at J, leaving 17 bases unmatched. From germline, CDR1 is LNHNV and CDR2 YYDKDF (reference sequence). CDR3 length equals 19 residues. In DNA form, the CDR3 reads TGTGCCACCAGCAGGAGACAGGGGGCTCAGGAGGGGGATAGAGAGACCCAGTACTTC. It translates to CATSRRQGAQEGDRETQYF.

This clone was observed a few times. The chain combines TRBV5-5 with TRBJ1-2; 9 positions match TRBD1. Germline V gene lookup returns CDR1 SGHKS and CDR2 YYEKEE (reference sequence). V shed 4 bases, J shed 8 bases, and the junction held 6 bases outside the gene matches. The length of the CDR3 is 13 residues. CDR3 coding DNA: TGTGCCAGCAGCGCTGGGACAGGGCAAGGCTACACCTTC. It codes for CASSAGTGQGYTF. Using reference TRBV5-5 and TRBJ1-2 for the parts outside the CDR3, the full variable domain is DAGVTQSPTHLIKTRGQQVTLRCSPISGHKSVSWYQQVLGQGPQFIFQYYEKEERGRGNFPDRFSARQFPNYSSELNVNALLLGDSALYLCASSAGTGQGYTFGSGTRLTVV.

The J gene is TRBJ1-5, the V gene TRBV5-5; 9 bases agree with TRBD1. The germline CDR1 and CDR2 sequences are SGHKS and YYEKEE (reference sequence). With V trimmed by 1 base and J by 2 bases, 4 bases remained unmatched. This CDR3 is 16 amino acids long. CDR3 sequence reads: CASSLTGGLRNQPQHF. The CDR3 DNA follows: TGTGCCAGCAGCTTGACAGGGGGCTTACGCAATCAGCCCCAGCATTTT.

Remarks on this clone: The same CDR3 is also encoded by other DNA sequences in this sample. The V and J genes are TRBV7-2 and TRBJ2-1; D is possibly TRBD2 (5 bases). CDR3 length equals 17 residues. The germline V gene has CDR1 SGHTA and CDR2 FQGNSA. The ends were cut back, 4 bases at V and 0 bases at J, with 16 bases in the middle. CDR3 nucleotide sequence: TGTGCCAGCAGCTGGACGGTACCGCGGGCCTCCTACAATGAGCAGTTCTTC. Its translation is CASSWTVPRASYNEQFF.

Of note for this clone: The DNA is left out, because the CDR3 cannot be placed on it with certainty; the CDR3 is given as TCRdb lists it. V gene TRBV7-6 combines with J gene TRBJ1-2. Both ends counted, the CDR3 spans 12 residues. Germline CDR1 reads SGHVS; CDR2 reads FNYEAQ. This chain's CDR3 is CAFGPGRVGYTF.

The chain couples TRBV4-3 to TRBJ2-1, with 10 positions matching TRBD2. This CDR3 contains 18 residues. The germline CDR1 and CDR2 sequences are LGHNA and YSLEER. The J segment lost 0 bases and the V segment lost 3 bases, leaving 8 bases of the junction unmatched. Here the CDR3 reads CASSQGSSGSISYNEQFF. In DNA form, the CDR3 reads TGCGCCAGCAGCCAGGGATCTAGCGGGAGCATCTCCTACAATGAGCAGTTCTTC.

The chain is built from TRBV12-3 or TRBV12-4 and TRBJ2-7, with 8 bases that match TRBD1. With 2 bases clipped from V and 3 bases from J, the junction kept 0 bases outside the gene matches. The CDR3 contains 13 residues. This chain's CDR3 is CASSLTGGYEQYF. The CDR3 coding sequence is TGTGCCAGCAGTTTAACAGGGGGCTACGAGCAGTACTTC.

This chain links TRBV19 with TRBJ1-5; D call uncertain. CDR1 LNHDA and CDR2 SQIVND come from the germline V gene (reference sequence). Trimming left V 3 bases short and J 2 bases short, with 11 bases between. The CDR3 is 15 residues long. The CDR3 bases are TGTGCCAGTAGTATTACAGTGGCTGGCAATCAGCCCCAGCATTTT. It specifies CASSITVAGNQPQHF.

The chain carries TRBV19 and TRBJ1-3; D is unresolved. Trimming removed 5 bases at V and 0 bases at J, with 11 bases between. Germline values: CDR1 LNHDA, CDR2 SQIVND (reference sequence). CDR3 length: 15 amino acids. The CDR3 DNA sequence: TGTGCCAGTAGTCCGGCGGCATACTCTGGAAACACCATATATTTT. Protein product: CASSPAAYSGNTIYF.

CDR3 sequence: CASSLLGLAELETQYF. As DNA, the CDR3 is TGTGCCAGCAGCTTACTTGGGCTAGCGGAGTTGGAGACCCAGTACTTC. The chain recombines TRBV7-3 with TRBJ2-5, with 7 bases fitting TRBD2. The J segment lost 5 bases and the V segment lost 2 bases, leaving 11 bases of the junction unmatched. In germline, CDR1 is SGHTA, CDR2 FQGTGA. The CDR3 totals 16 residues.

The rearrangement joins TRBV3-1 (or the pseudogene TRBV3-2) to TRBJ2-7, with 9 bases lining up with TRBD1. Unmatched junction bases numbered 13, after V lost 4 bases and J lost 0 bases. CDR3 length: 18 residues. CDR1 is LGHDT, CDR2 YNNKEL, per germline (reference sequence). In nucleotides, the CDR3 is TGTGCCAGCAGCCCACAAGTGTTGACGACAGGGGGCTCCTACGAGCAGTACTTC. This codes for CASSPQVLTTGGSYEQYF.

This chain joins TRBV19 and TRBJ1-2; 9 nucleotides agree with TRBD1. CDR1 is LNHDA, CDR2 SQIVND, per germline (reference sequence). This CDR3 has 18 amino acids. V shed 4 bases, J shed 2 bases, and the junction held 14 bases outside the gene matches. The CDR3 protein is CASSTTGTGYGQNYGYTF. The CDR3 DNA reads as TGTGCCAGTAGTACGACCGGGACAGGGTACGGTCAGAACTATGGCTACACCTTC.

This clone was seen once. This chain links TRBV3-1 (or the pseudogene TRBV3-2) with TRBJ1-5; no firm D call. The ends were cut back, 0 bases at V and 1 base at J, with 16 bases in the middle. CDR1 and CDR2 (germline): LGHDT, YNNKEL (reference sequence). The CDR3 length is 18 residues. This CDR3 reads CASSQERLEGGSNQPQHF. In DNA, the CDR3 is TGTGCCAGCAGCCAAGAGAGGTTGGAAGGTGGAAGCAATCAGCCCCAGCATTTT.

The rearrangement uses TRBV3-1 (or the pseudogene TRBV3-2) and TRBJ1-6; D may be TRBD1 (5 bases). Trimming left V 4 bases short and J 9 bases short, with 10 bases between. The CDR3 sequence is 13 residues long. The V gene's germline CDR1 is LGHDT and CDR2 YNNKEL (reference sequence). This CDR3 reads CASSRTNSSPLHF. For the CDR3, the DNA is TGTGCCAGCAGCCGGACAAATAGTTCACCCCTCCACTTT.

The gene calls are TRBV28 and TRBJ2-7; 9 nucleotides agree with TRBD1. The junction had 12 bases not matched to a gene; V was cut back by 6 bases and J by 3 bases. There are 16 residues in the CDR3. CDR1 and CDR2 from the germline V gene are MDHEN and SYDVKM. This CDR3 is CASSQTGTGKRYEQYF. In nucleotides, the CDR3 is TGTGCCAGCAGCCAGACCGGGACAGGGAAGCGCTACGAGCAGTACTTC.

The rearrangement links TRBV19 to TRBJ2-2; 8 positions agree with TRBD1. This CDR3 comprises 15 residues. The germline V gene has CDR1 LNHDA and CDR2 SQIVND (reference sequence). J lost 7 bases, V lost 5 bases, and 9 bases had no gene match. Here the CDR3 DNA reads TGTGCCAGTAGTCTTCGACAGGGGTCTGTCGGGGAGCTGTTTTTT. This encodes CASSLRQGSVGELFF.

The chain joins TRBV19 to TRBJ2-7; 12 nucleotides match TRBD2. The V gene end was trimmed by 3 bases and the J gene end by 8 bases; junction bases not matched to a gene: 5. The CDR3 has 14 residues. Germline V lookup: CDR1 LNHDA, CDR2 SQIVND (reference sequence). CDR3 coding DNA: TGTGCCAGTAGTATCGCTAGCGGGAGGGCCCAGCAGTACTTC. Amino acids: CASSIASGRAQQYF. The variable domain in full, completed from reference TRBV19 and TRBJ2-7, reads DGGITQSPKYLFRKEGQNVTLSCEQNLNHDAMYWYRQDPGQGLRLIYYSQIVNDFQKGDIAEGYSVSREKKESFPLTVTSAQKNPTAFYLCASSIASGRAQQYFGPGTRLTVT.

The V gene is TRBV6-6, the J gene TRBJ1-6; tentatively, D is TRBD1 (6 bases). Per germline, CDR1 MNHNY and CDR2 SVGAGI (reference sequence). V was pared by 2 bases and J by 6 bases, with 14 bases between. The CDR3 is 16 residues long. The CDR3 is CASSYRRQDPNSPLHF. The DNA for the CDR3 is TGTGCCAGCAGTTACCGTCGACAGGATCCTAATTCACCCCTCCACTTT.

This chain links TRBV27 with TRBJ2-1, with a possible D match to TRBD2 (5 bases). The CDR3 runs to 13 residues. Germline lookup yields CDR1 MNHEY and CDR2 SMNVEV (reference sequence). Trimming cost V 1 base and J 7 bases, with 8 bases left between them. CDR3 sequence reads: CASSLWTGNEQFF. The CDR3 DNA is TGTGCCAGCAGTTTATGGACGGGAAATGAGCAGTTCTTC.

The count of this clone is one. The chain combines TRBV6-6 with TRBJ2-7; maybe TRBD1 (5 bases). The V end lost 5 bases, the J end lost 9 bases, and 11 bases lay between the germline ends. The CDR3 is made up of 11 amino acids. Germline V CDR1 and CDR2: MNHNY, SVGAGI (reference sequence). CDR3 DNA sequence: TGTGCCAGCAGTGGGGCGTTGGGGCAGTACTTC. Translating it yields CASSGALGQYF.

The J gene is TRBJ1-1, the V gene TRBV28, with a possible D match to TRBD1 (5 bases). In germline, CDR1 is MDHEN, CDR2 SYDVKM. The V end was cut by 11 bases, the J end by 2 bases, with 15 bases between. This CDR3 spans 13 amino acids. The chain's CDR3 is CAGQGNTNTEAFF. In nucleotides, the CDR3 is TGTGCCGGCCAGGGTAACACCAACACTGAAGCTTTCTTT.

The CDR3, as DNA: TGTGCCAGTAGTATACAGGTGAATCAGCCCCAGCATTTT. Translated, it gives CASSIQVNQPQHF. The chain employs TRBV19 and TRBJ1-5; no firm D call. The V gene lost 2 bases and the J gene lost 4 bases, with 6 bases spanning the gap. In germline, CDR1 is LNHDA, CDR2 SQIVND (reference sequence). The CDR3 extends over 13 amino acids.

This sequence joins TRBV7-9 and TRBJ2-2; 7 bases fit TRBD2. The J segment lost 1 base and the V segment lost 4 bases, leaving 3 bases of the junction unmatched. The CDR3 covers 15 residues. Germline V gene data show CDR1 as SEHNR and CDR2 as FQNEAQ (reference sequence). The CDR3 sequence is CASSSGTMNTGELFF. CDR3 bases: TGTGCCAGCAGCTCCGGGACTATGAACACCGGGGAGCTGTTTTTT.